The sequence of this TCR beta chain was determined in a study of response to subunit inactivated influenza vaccine (dated by TCRdb to the late 2010s). About the full investigation: Deep quantitative profiling of the T cell receptor repertoire was used in the study to follow responses to a trivalent subunit inactivated influenza vaccine.

Broader findings and caveats from the paper: The authors proposed that each seasonal influenza vaccination may bring in only a limited number of new T cells.

Libraries were built with RT-PCR. Instrument used: Illumina HiSeq 2500. TCRdb itself trimmed the public reads at Q25 with fastp, ran MiXCR and retained productive beta chains. Rows with one shared CDR3 protein collapse into an entry with the most common genes and DNA. The sample has just under 550,000 distinct CDR3 sequences on record, roughly a quarter of them singletons. The ten largest clones take up about 3% of the sample. This clonotype was observed a handful of times. This clone's antigen is unknown. Qualities for individual bases were not recorded, and no much larger clone is one base off. Germline trimming amounts to 0 bases on V and 8 bases on J, with 5 as the count of junction bases outside the gene matches. In the germline V gene, CDR1 corresponds to SGDLS and CDR2 to YYNGEE. From the cysteine through the phenylalanine, the CDR3 covers 14 amino acids. The CDR3 DNA has 42 bases and is translated from base 1.

These data were likewise used in another study, on T cells expressing NK-cell markers. In that second paper, the authors write: TCR beta cDNA libraries were made by 5'RACE template switching that added a universal primer site and unique molecular identifiers. In sorted CD3+CD56+NKG2C+, CD3+CD56+NKG2C- and CD3+CD56-NKG2C+ T-cell subsets from several donors, TCR beta-chain repertoires were profiled. Seven of the eight sequenced donors were HCMV-seropositive and one was HCMV-seronegative. In several experiments an anti-gammadeltaTCR antibody was added to restrict sorting to alphabetaTCR-expressing T cells. In several donors, the dominant CD3+CD56+NKG2C+ clonotypes were among the top 10 CD8+ clonotypes and accounted for roughly 1.0-7.5% of CD8+ T cells. Those dominant clonotypes were again the most abundant among CD3+CD56-NKG2C+ cells in a few donors, at about 28.3-65%. Whether the expanded NKG2C-expressing T cell clones were specific for HCMV antigens was left unclear. All eight donors whose samples were sequenced were randomly selected healthy volunteers, three of them men and five women. HCMV serostatus was determined by detecting HCMV-specific IgG in serum with a commercial ELISA kit. Ficoll density gradient centrifugation was used to isolate peripheral blood mononuclear cells from blood. Using Miltenyi isolation kits, CD4+ and CD8+ T cells were isolated from PBMC through magnetic immunoseparation. Synthesis of cDNA was primed from the TCR beta constant segment and was followed by two consecutive PCR amplification steps. Libraries were sequenced as 2 x 150 bp reads on Illumina HiSeq 2000/2500, MiSeq or NextSeq. Reads were demultiplexed and grouped by UMI with MIGEC, and clonotypes were assembled and quantified with MiTCR. Only TCR cDNA sequences supported by at least two reads were kept to exclude erroneous sequences. The tcR package was used for downstream repertoire analysis, with clonotypes matched between fractions based on CDR3 nucleotide sequence plus V segment. VDJmatch was used to annotate antigen specificity against VDJdb, with one amino acid substitution in CDR3 permitted.

The specimen comprised CD4+ T cells sorted from PBMCs, sampled roughly 13 days after vaccination. The sequence joins TRBV9 to TRBJ2-4; 7 junctional bases match TRBD2. The origin of this receptor is a middle-aged man who received an inactivated influenza vaccine. Donor details come from another sample of the same person, matched by shared clones. The CDR3 here reads CASSVALTSHIQYF. The DNA is TGTGCCAGCAGCGTAGCTCTGACTAGCCACATTCAGTACTTC.